This T cell receptor beta chain originates from a study of CD8+ T cells in alopecia areata. Overall study: People stayed on tofacitinib for 6 to 18 months, then stopped the drug for 6 months. Study conclusions and caveats: Expanded CD8+ clones among the top 100, and scalp clonality, were significantly decreased by tofacitinib.

RNA was extracted and reverse transcribed into cDNA as the sequencing template. Only in-frame clones appear in the TCRdb table, and some are missing; sequencing was by immunoSEQ multiplex PCR. The sample lists approximately 220,000 clones; less than 45% were seen once. With regard to this clone: The antigen remains undetermined.

Trimming took 5 bases from V and 6 from J; bases not matched to a gene: 9. CDR3 size: 16 residues. Looked up from germline, CDR1 is SGHAT and CDR2 is FQDESV (reference sequence). Stated treatment: oral pan-JAK inhibitor, 5-10 mg twice daily. Alopecia areata patients provided lesional scalp punch biopsies and peripheral blood, both collected for the study. PBMC-derived CD4+ and CD8+ T cells were sorted. The TCR sequence derives from a human donor with alopecia areata. J is TRBJ2-1 and V is TRBV11-1, with 11 positions matching TRBD2. The sample in question was CD4+ T cells sorted from blood, obtained between weeks 30 and 35, from a patient treated with tofacitinib. The CDR3 DNA is TGTGCCAGCAGCACCATACTAGCGGGAGCAGTCAATGAGCAGTTCTTC. Translating gives CASSTILAGAVNEQFF.